The TCR beta chain described here comes from a study of blood T cell repertoires in COVID-19 (TCRdb year 2020). At the level of the whole study: Samples from collaborators originated in the United States, Italy and Spain and spanned both the acute and convalescent phases of COVID-19. Where available, HLA class I and class II types were obtained from metadata supplied by the sample provider rather than from assay-based typing. A freely available public database, intended as a resource for researchers studying the immune response to SARS-CoV-2, is where the repertoires were released. The sample metadata nearly always contained a de-identified subject ID, COVID-19 status, age in years and sex. Samples came from the ongoing ImmuneRACE study (first 160 participants) plus 1,254 subjects from 6 global collaborators. The material from the prospective study consisted of cDNA or gDNA derived from T cells, B-cell-depleted T cells, or PBMCs. Deeply sampled blood TCRbeta repertoires from subjects exposed to, actively infected with, or recovered from COVID-19 were included in the dataset. What the study reported, not specific to this receptor: The amount of clinical and demographic metadata varied by source and participant and was provided uncurated.

About this clone: Its antigen is unknown. Base-call qualities are not available, and no considerably larger clone is one nucleotide away.

TCRbeta CDR3 regions were amplified from genomic DNA using the immunoSEQ Assay, a bias-controlled multiplex PCR. As for how the authors treated the data: Nucleated cell counts per sample were estimated from amplification of reference gene primers within the assay. To quantify the absolute abundance of each unique TCRbeta CDR3 rearrangement, sequence reads were collapsed and filtered. For each sample, productive Simpson clonality was calculated as the square root of Simpson's diversity index across productive rearrangements. TCRdb mirrors the immuneACCESS table, restricted to in-frame sequences. Some clones are absent from its copies; in checked studies, under half trace to an unresolved V gene, and the reason for the others is unknown. The DNA gave D and trimming, while V, J and clone size come from that table. The sample table lists about 64,000 clones, 80% to 95% of them with a count of one. The top ten clones comprise around 10% of the sample.

Taken from the germline V gene, the CDR1 and CDR2 loops are SGHRS and YFSETQ. V ends up 4 bases short and J 0 bases short, with an unmatched junction base count of 14. The CDR3 runs 21 amino acids, cysteine and phenylalanine included. Only the CDR3 region is kept as DNA, spanning 63 bases read in frame from base 1. Whole blood was collected in K2EDTA tubes by collaborating institutions according to the institutions' own protocols. For TCRbeta analysis, collaborator samples were shipped as frozen whole blood, as isolated PBMCs, or as DNA extracted from either sample type. The sequence came from a woman of 80 years or more with active COVID-19. The material sequenced was peripheral blood. The chain is assembled from TRBV5-1 and TRBJ2-2; 14 nucleotides in the junction match TRBD2. In nucleotides, the sequence is TGCGCCAGCAGCCCCCCAGCCGGGACTAGCGGGGGTCGCGCGAACACCGGGGAGCTGTTTTTT. Its protein is CASSPPAGTSGGRANTGELFF.